The T cell receptor (beta chain) described here comes from a study of control samples from healthy donors and cancer patients. Trimming left V 7 bases short and J 4 bases short, with 13 bases between. Germline CDR1 MNHEY, CDR2 SMNVEV (reference sequence). The CDR3 totals 13 residues. Assay: immunoSEQ multiplex PCR; the TCRdb copy retains only in-frame clones and omits some. Among 130,000 or so clones listed, 87% were seen once. The sequence derives from a man aged 25-45 years in good health. Specimen: blood. This chain uses TRBV27 with TRBJ1-2, with a tentative D call TRBD1 (5 bases). The CDR3 loop is CASIGAPTYGYTF. DNA for the CDR3: TGTGCCAGCATTGGGGCGCCGACCTATGGCTACACCTTC.